The clone carrying this TCR beta chain was detected ten times or more. Its target is not known. Germline V gives CDR1 MNHEY, CDR2 SMNVEV (reference sequence). CDR3 size: 15 residues. V shed 9 bases and J shed 0 bases, with 16 bases lying between them. This sample was taken from a study of T cells in Graves' hyperthyroidism and ophthalmopathy. Findings and caveats of the study: Researchers found most expanded thyroid clonotypes above 0.001 in blood as well.

There were TCR beta CDR3 regions amplified from RNA transcripts. The primer set for the first-round RT-PCR of the TCR CDR3 was HTBI. Each CDR3 protein is one row after TCRdb ran MiXCR on the multiplex PCR reads. The sample yields about 380,000 distinct CDR3 sequences, 15% to 20% seen once. In the ophthalmopathy cohort, Clinical Activity Score was at least 3, NOSPECS grade at least 4, and duration under 3 months. Source material for PBMCs was about 10 ml fresh peripheral blood. The chain links TRBV27 to TRBJ2-3; D may be TRBD2 (6 bases). Sequenced: blood. The TCR originated in a man between 18 and 29 years old with Graves' ophthalmopathy. CDR3 coding DNA: TGTGCCAGTACTTGGGACTTCACTAGCACAGATACGCAGTATTTT. Residues: CASTWDFTSTDTQYF.